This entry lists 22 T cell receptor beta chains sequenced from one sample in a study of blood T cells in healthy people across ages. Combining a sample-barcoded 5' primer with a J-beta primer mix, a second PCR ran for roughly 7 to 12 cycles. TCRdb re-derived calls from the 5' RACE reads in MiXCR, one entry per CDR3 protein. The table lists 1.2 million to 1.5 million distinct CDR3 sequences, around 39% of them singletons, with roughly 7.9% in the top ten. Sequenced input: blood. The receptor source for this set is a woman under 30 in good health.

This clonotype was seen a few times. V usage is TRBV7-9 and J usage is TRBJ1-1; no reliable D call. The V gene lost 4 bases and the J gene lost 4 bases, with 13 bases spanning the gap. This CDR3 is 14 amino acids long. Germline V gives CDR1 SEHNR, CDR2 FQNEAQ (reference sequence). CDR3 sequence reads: CASSSLDGSTEAFF. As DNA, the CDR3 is TGTGCCAGCAGCTCCCTAGATGGGAGCACTGAAGCTTTCTTT.

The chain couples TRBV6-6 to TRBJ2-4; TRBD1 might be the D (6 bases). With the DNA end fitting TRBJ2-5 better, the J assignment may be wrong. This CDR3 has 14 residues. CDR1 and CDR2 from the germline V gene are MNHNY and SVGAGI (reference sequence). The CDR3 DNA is TGTGCCAACACCCCGACAGGAAGGTTTGAGACCCAGTACTTC. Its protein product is CANTPTGRFETQYF.

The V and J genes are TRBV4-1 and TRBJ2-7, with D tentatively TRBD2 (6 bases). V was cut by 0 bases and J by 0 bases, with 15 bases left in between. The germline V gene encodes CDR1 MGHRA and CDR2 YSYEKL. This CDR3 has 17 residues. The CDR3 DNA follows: TGCGCCAGCAGCCAAGACTGGGCTAGCGAGAGCTCCTACGAGCAGTACTTC. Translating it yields CASSQDWASESSYEQYF.

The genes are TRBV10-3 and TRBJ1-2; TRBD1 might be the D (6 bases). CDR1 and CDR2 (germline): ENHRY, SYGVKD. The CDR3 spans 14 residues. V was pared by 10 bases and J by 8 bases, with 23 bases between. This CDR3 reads CATTIGGLRGGYTF. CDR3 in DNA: TGTGCCACGACCATCGGGGGGCTGAGAGGGGGCTACACCTTC.

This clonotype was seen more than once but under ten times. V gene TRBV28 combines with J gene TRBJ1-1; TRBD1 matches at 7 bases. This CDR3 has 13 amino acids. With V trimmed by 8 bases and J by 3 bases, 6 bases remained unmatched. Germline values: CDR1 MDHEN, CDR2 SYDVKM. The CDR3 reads CASGGGSDTEAFF. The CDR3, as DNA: TGTGCCAGCGGAGGGGGCTCGGACACTGAAGCTTTCTTT.

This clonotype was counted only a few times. As DNA, the CDR3 is TGTGCCAGCAGTGATGACGGCAGGGGGGACAAAAACATTCAGTACTTC. Amino acid sequence: CASSDDGRGDKNIQYF. The V and J genes are TRBV2 and TRBJ2-4; a weak D match, TRBD1 (7 bases). This CDR3 contains 16 residues. Between the trimmed V and J ends, which lost 3 bases and 3 bases, there was a span of 15 bases. From germline, CDR1 is SNHLY and CDR2 FYNNEI.

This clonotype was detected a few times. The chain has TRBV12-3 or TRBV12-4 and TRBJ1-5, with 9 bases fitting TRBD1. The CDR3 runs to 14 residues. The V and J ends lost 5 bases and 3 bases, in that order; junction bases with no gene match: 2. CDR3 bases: TGTGCCAGCAGTGGACAGGGGAACAATCAGCCCCAGCATTTT. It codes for CASSGQGNNQPQHF.

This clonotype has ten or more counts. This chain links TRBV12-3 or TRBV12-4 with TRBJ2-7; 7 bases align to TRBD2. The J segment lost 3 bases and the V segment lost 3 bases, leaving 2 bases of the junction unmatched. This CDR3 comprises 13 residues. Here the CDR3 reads CASSFSSGYEQYF. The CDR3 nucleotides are TGTGCCAGCAGTTTCTCTAGCGGCTACGAGCAGTACTTC.

The CDR3 loop reads CATAQDPYEQYF. The CDR3 DNA is TGTGCCACCGCCCAGGACCCCTACGAGCAGTACTTC. V is TRBV2 and J is TRBJ2-7; D not certain. Trimming pared 10 bases from V and 2 bases from J, leaving 12 bases between. Germline CDR1 reads SNHLY; CDR2 reads FYNNEI. The CDR3 has 12 amino acids.

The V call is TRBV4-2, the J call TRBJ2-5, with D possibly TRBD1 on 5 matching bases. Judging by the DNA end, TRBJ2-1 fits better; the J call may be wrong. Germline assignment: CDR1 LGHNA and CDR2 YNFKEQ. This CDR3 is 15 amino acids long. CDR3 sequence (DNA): TGTGCCAGCAGCCAGACGACAGCGCATCAAGAGACCCAGTTCTTC. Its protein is CASSQTTAHQETQFF.

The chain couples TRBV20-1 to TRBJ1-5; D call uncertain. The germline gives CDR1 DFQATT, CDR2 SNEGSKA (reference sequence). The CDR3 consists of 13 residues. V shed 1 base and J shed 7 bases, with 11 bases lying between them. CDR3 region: CSARASPFQPQHF. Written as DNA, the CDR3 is TGCAGTGCTAGAGCCTCGCCCTTCCAGCCCCAGCATTTT.

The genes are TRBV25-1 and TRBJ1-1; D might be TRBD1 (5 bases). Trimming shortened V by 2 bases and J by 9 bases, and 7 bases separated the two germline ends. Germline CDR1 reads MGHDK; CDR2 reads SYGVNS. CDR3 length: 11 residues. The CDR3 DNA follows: TGTGCCAGCAGTGAACCAGGGAAAGCTTTCTTT. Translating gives CASSEPGKAFF.

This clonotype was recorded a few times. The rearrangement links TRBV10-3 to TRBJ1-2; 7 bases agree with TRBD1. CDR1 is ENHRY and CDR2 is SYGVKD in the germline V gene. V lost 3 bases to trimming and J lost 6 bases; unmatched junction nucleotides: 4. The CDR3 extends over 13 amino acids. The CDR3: CAISDGTADGYTF. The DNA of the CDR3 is TGTGCCATCAGTGACGGGACAGCCGATGGCTACACCTTC.

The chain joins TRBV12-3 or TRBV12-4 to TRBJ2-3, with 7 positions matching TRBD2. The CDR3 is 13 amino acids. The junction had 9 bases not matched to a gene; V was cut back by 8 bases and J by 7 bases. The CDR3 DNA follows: TGTGCCAGCGGTTCCCAACTAGCGAATACGCAGTATTTT. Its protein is CASGSQLANTQYF.

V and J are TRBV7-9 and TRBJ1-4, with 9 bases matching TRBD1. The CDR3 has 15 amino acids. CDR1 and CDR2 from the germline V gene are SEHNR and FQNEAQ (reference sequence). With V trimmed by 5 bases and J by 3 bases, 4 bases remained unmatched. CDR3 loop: CASSRTGDPNEKLFF. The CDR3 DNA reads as TGTGCCAGCAGCCGGACAGGGGACCCTAATGAAAAACTGTTTTTT.

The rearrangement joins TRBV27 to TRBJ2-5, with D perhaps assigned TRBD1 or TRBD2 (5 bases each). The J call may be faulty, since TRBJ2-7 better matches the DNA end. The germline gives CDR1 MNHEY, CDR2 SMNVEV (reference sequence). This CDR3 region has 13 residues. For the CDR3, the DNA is TGTGCCAGCAGTTCGAGGGGAGCCAACGAGCAGTACTTC. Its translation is CASSSRGANEQYF.

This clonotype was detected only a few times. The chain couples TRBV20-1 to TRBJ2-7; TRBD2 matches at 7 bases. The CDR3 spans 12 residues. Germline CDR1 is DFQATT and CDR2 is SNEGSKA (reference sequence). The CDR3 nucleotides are TGCAGCCTGGGAGGGGAATTCTACGAGCAGTACTTC. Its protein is CSLGGEFYEQYF.

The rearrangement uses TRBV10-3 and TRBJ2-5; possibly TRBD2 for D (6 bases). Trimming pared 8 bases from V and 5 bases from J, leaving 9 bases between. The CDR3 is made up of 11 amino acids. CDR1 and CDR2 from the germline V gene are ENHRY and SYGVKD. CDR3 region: CAIGRGETQYF. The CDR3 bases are TGTGCCATCGGCCGGGGGGAGACCCAGTACTTC.

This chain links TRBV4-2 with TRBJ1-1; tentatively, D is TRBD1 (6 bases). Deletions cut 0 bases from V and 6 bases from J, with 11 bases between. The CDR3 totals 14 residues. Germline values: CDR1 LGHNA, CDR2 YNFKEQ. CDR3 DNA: TGTGCCAGCAGCCAAGACAGGGGAGCTGCTGAAGCTTTCTTT. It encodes CASSQDRGAAEAFF.

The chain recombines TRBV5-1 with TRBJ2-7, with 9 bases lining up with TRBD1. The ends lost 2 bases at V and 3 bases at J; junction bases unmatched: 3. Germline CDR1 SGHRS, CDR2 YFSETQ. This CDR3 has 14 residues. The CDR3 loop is CASSFMGQGYEQYF. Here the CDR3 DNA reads TGCGCCAGCAGCTTCATGGGACAGGGCTACGAGCAGTACTTC.

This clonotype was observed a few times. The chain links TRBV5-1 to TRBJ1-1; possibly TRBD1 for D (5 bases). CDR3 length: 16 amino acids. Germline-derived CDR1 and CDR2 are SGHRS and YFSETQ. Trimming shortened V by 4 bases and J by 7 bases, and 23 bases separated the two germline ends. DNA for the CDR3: TGCGCCAGCAGCCACCGGGACCCGGGACGAATAGGTGAAGCTTTCTTT. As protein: CASSHRDPGRIGEAFF.

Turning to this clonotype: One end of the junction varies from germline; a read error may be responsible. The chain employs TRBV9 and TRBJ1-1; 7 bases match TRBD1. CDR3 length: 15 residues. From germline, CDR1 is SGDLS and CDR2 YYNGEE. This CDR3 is CAISDGTAPNTEAFF. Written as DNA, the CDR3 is TGTGCCATCAGCGATGGGACAGCCCCGAACACTGAAGCTTTCTTT.